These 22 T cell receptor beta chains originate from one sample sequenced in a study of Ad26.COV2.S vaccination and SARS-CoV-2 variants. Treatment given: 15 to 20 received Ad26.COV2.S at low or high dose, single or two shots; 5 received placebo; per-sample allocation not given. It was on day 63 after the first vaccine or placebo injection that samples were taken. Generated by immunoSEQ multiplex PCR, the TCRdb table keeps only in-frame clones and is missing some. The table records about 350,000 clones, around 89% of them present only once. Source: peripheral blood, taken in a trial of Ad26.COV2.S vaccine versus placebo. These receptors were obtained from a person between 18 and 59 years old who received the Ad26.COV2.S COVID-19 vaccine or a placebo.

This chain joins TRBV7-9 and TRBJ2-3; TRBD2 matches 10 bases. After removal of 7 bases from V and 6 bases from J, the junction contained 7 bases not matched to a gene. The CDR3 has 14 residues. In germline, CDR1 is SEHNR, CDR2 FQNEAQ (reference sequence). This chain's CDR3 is CASTWGTSADTQYF. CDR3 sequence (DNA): TGTGCCAGCACCTGGGGGACTAGCGCTGATACGCAGTATTTT.

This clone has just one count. In DNA form, the CDR3 reads TGTGCCAGCAGGGGACGGACGATGCAAGAGACCCAGTACTTC. Translation gives CASRGRTMQETQYF. The J gene is TRBJ2-5, the V gene TRBV27; D is perhaps TRBD1 or TRBD2 (5 bases each). V was shortened by 6 bases and J by 2 bases, with 13 bases between the two germline ends. This CDR3 comprises 14 residues. Germline lookup yields CDR1 MNHEY and CDR2 SMNVEV (reference sequence).

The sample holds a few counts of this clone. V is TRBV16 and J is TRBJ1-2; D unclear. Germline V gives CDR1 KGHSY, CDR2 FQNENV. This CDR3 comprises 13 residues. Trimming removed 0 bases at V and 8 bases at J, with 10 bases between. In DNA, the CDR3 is TGTGCCAGCAGCCAATCAACTCAGGACGGCTACACCTTC. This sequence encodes CASSQSTQDGYTF.

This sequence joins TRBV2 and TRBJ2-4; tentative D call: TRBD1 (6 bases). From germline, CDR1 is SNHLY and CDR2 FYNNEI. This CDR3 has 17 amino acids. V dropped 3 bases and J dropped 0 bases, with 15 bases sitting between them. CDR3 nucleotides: TGTGCCAGCAGTGATATGGACAGATTTATAGCCAAAAACATTCAGTACTTC. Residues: CASSDMDRFIAKNIQYF.

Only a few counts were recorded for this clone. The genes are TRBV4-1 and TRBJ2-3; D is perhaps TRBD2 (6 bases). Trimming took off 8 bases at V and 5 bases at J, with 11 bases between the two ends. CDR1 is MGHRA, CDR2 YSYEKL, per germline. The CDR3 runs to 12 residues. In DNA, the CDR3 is TGCGCCAGCGCAGGGACTTTAGATACGCAGTATTTT. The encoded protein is CASAGTLDTQYF.

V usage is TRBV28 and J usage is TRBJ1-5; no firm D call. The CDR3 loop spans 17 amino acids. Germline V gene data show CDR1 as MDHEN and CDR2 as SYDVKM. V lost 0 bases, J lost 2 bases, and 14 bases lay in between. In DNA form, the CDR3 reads TGTGCCAGCAGTTTATGGGAAGAGCTCGTTGGCAATCAGCCCCAGCATTTT. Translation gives CASSLWEELVGNQPQHF.

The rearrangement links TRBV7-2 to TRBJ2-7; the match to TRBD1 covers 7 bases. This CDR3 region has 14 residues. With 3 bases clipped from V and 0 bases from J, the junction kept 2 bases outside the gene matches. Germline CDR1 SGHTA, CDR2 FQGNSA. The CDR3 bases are TGTGCCAGCAGCTTCGGGGACAGCTCCTACGAGCAGTACTTC. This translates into CASSFGDSSYEQYF.

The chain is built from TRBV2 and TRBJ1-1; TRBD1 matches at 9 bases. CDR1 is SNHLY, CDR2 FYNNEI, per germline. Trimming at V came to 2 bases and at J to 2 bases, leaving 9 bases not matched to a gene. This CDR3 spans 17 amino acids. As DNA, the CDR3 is TGTGCCAGCAGTGAATATGGGACAGGGCGCTTCAACACTGAAGCTTTCTTT. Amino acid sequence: CASSEYGTGRFNTEAFF.

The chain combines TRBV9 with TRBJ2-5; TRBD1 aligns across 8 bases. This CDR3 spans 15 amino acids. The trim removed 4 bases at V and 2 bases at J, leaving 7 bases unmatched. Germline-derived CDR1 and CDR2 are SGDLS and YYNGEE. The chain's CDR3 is CASSPQGATQETQYF. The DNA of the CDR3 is TGTGCCAGCAGCCCTCAGGGGGCCACGCAAGAGACCCAGTACTTC. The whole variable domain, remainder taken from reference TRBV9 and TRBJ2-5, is DSGVTQTPKHLITATGQRVTLRCSPRSGDLSVYWYQQSLDQGLQFLIQYYNGEERAKGNILERFSAQQFPDLHSELNLSSLELGDSALYFCASSPQGATQETQYFGPGTRLLVL.

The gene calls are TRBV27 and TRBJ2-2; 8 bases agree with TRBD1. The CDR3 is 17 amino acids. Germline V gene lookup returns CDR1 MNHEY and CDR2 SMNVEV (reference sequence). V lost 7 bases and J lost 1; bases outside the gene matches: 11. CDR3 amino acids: CASTLSGTGQNTGELFF. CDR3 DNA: TGTGCCAGCACTCTCTCCGGGACAGGACAGAACACCGGGGAGCTGTTTTTT.

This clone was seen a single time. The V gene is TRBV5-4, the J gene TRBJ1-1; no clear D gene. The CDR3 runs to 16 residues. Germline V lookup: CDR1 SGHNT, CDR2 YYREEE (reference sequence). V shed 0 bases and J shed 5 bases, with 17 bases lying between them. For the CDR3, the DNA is TGTGCCAGCAGCTTGGCCAATAAAAAGGGAGATACTGAAGCTTTCTTT. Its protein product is CASSLANKKGDTEAFF.

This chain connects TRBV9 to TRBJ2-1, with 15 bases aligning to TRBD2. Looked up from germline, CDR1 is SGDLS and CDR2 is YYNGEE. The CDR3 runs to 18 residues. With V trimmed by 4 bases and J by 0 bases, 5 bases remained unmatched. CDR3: CASSLGLAGGSSYNEQFF. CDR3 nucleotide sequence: TGTGCCAGCAGCCTCGGACTAGCGGGGGGGAGCTCCTACAATGAGCAGTTCTTC.

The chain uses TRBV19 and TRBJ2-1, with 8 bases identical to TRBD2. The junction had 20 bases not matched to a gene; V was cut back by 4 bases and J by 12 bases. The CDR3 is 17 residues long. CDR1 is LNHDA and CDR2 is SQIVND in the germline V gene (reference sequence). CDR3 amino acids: CASSTPFAGGPRRGQFF. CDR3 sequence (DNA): TGTGCCAGTAGTACCCCTTTTGCGGGGGGTCCCCGTCGGGGGCAGTTCTTC.

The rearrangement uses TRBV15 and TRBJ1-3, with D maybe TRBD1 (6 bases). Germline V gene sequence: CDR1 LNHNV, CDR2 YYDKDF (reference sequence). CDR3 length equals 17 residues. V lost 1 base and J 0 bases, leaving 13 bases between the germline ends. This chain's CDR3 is CATSRGQEISSGNTIYF. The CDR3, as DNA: TGTGCCACCAGCAGAGGACAGGAGATAAGCTCTGGAAACACCATATATTTT.

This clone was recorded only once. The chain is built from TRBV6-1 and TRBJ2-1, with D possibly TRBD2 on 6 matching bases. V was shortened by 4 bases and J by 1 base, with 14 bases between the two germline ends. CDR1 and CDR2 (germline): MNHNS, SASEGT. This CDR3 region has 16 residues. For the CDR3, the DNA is TGTGCCAGCAGTGGGAGGGCCGGGGGTTCCTACAATGAGCAGTTCTTC. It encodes CASSGRAGGSYNEQFF.

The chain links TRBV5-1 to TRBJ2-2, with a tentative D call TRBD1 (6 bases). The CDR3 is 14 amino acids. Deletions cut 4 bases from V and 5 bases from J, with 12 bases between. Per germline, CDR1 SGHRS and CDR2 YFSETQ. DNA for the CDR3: TGCGCCAGCAGCCGACAGGACCTGACCGGGGAGCTGTTTTTT. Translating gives CASSRQDLTGELFF.

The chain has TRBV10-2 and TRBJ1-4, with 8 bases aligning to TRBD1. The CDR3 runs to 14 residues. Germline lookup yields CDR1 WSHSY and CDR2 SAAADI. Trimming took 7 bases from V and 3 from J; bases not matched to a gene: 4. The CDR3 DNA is TGCGCCAGCAATGACAGGGGACCTAATGAAAAACTGTTTTTT. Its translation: CASNDRGPNEKLFF.

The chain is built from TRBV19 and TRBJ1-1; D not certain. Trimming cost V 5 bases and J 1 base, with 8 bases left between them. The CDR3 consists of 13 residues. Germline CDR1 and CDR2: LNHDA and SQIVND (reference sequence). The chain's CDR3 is CASSSLPNTEAFF. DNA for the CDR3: TGTGCCAGTAGTTCCCTACCGAACACTGAAGCTTTCTTT.

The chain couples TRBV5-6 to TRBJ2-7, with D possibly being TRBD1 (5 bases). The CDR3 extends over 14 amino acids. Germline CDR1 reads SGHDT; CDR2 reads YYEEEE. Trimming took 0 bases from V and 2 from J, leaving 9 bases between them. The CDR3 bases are TGTGCCAGCAGCTTGGAGCCAGGGACCTACGAGCAGTACTTC. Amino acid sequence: CASSLEPGTYEQYF.

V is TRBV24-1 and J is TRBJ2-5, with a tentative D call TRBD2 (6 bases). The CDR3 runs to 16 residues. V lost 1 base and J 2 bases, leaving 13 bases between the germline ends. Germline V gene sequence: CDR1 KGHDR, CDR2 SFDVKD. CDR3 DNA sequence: TGTGCCACCAGTGATTTTGGGGAGGAGGGACAAGAGACCCAGTACTTC. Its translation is CATSDFGEEGQETQYF.

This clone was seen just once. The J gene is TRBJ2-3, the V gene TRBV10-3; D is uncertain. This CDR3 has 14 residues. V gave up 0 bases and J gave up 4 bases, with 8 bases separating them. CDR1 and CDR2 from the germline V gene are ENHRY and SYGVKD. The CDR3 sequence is CAISESSLADTQYF. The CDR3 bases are TGTGCCATCAGTGAGTCTAGTCTCGCAGATACGCAGTATTTT.

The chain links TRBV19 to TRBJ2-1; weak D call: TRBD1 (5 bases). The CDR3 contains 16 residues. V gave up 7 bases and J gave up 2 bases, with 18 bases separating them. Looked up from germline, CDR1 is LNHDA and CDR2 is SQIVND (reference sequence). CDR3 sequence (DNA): TGTGCCAGTACCACAACAGGCGGTGGTCCCTACAATGAGCAGTTCTTC. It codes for CASTTTGGGPYNEQFF.